The 19 T cell receptor beta chains given below trace back to one sample, sequenced in a study of cytomegalovirus exposure and HLA in healthy donors. The PCR had 60 Vbeta and 13 Jbeta primers. Here immunoSEQ multiplex PCR was the method, and the copy in TCRdb shows in-frame clones only, minus some. The repertoire includes 200,000 or so clones, approximately 83% of them detected once, and 1.2% to 1.5% sits in the top ten. What was sequenced was PBMCs. Every receptor here comes from a girl aged 10 to 17 in good health and CMV-seronegative.

The J gene is TRBJ2-5, the V gene TRBV2; D is unclear. Germline-derived CDR1 and CDR2 are SNHLY and FYNNEI. Trimming shortened V by 6 bases and J by 3 bases, and 5 bases separated the two germline ends. This CDR3 contains 11 residues. The CDR3 reads CASSYEETQYF. The DNA of the CDR3 is TGTGCCAGCAGCTACGAAGAGACCCAGTACTTC.

Only a few counts were recorded for this clone. The genes are TRBV4-3 and TRBJ2-2; maybe TRBD2 (6 bases). With 1 base removed from V and 3 bases from J, the gap between germline ends came to 6 bases. The CDR3 runs 14 residues. CDR1 LGHNA and CDR2 YSLEER come from the germline V gene. The CDR3 protein is CASSQAGDTGELFF. Here the CDR3 DNA reads TGCGCCAGCAGCCAAGCGGGGGACACCGGGGAGCTGTTTTTT.

The chain uses TRBV7-8 and TRBJ1-1; 9 positions match TRBD1. CDR1 is SGHVS, CDR2 FQNEAQ, per germline. J lost 0 bases, V lost 5 bases, and 19 bases had no gene match. This CDR3 contains 20 residues. CDR3 coding DNA: TGTGCCAGCAGCCCGCGCCCGCGGGGACAGGGACGTCTGATGAACACTGAAGCTTTCTTT. It translates to CASSPRPRGQGRLMNTEAFF.

The chain carries TRBV6-6 and TRBJ2-5; 8 bases fit TRBD1. The end of the DNA is better explained by TRBJ2-7, so the J call may be wrong. The CDR3 covers 15 residues. Per the germline V gene, CDR1 is MNHNY and CDR2 is SVGAGI (reference sequence). The CDR3 reads CASSYARGHSYEQYF. The DNA of the CDR3 is TGTGCCAGCAGTTACGCCAGGGGGCACTCCTACGAGCAGTACTTC.

This chain connects TRBV6-5 to TRBJ1-2; 8 positions match TRBD1. The CDR3 has 16 amino acids. V lost 0 bases to trimming and J lost 10 bases; unmatched junction nucleotides: 13. Germline assignment: CDR1 MNHEY and CDR2 SVGAGI. This CDR3 reads CASSYSTSGGPRAYTF. The CDR3 bases are TGTGCCAGCAGTTACTCGACCTCAGGGGGCCCGAGGGCCTACACCTTC.

The genes are TRBV19 and TRBJ2-7, with 9 positions matching TRBD1. V dropped 8 bases and J dropped 0; count of bases not matched to a gene: 8. This CDR3 is 15 amino acids long. Germline values: CDR1 LNHDA, CDR2 SQIVND (reference sequence). Here the CDR3 DNA reads TGTGCCAGTTCTCCTTCGACAGGGGGCTCCTACGAGCAGTACTTC. Encoded protein: CASSPSTGGSYEQYF.

The chain recombines TRBV7-3 with TRBJ1-2; 8 nucleotides align to TRBD1. V was clipped by 5 bases and J by 8 bases; unmatched bases: 13. Per the germline V gene, CDR1 is SGHTA and CDR2 is FQGTGA. The CDR3 is 15 residues long. The CDR3 DNA is TGTGCCAGCAGCCACGAACCGGACAGGGCGGGAGGCTACACCTTC. Amino acids: CASSHEPDRAGGYTF. The full variable domain, its missing parts supplied by reference TRBV7-3 and TRBJ1-2, is GAGVSQTPSNKVTEKGKYVELRCDPISGHTALYWYRQSLGQGPEFLIYFQGTGAADDSGLPNDRFFAVRPEGSVSTLKIQRTERGDSAVYLCASSHEPDRAGGYTFGSGTRLTVV.

The chain carries TRBV6-1 and TRBJ2-2; D is perhaps TRBD1 (6 bases). Trimming removed 4 bases from V and 4 bases from J, with 7 bases in between. The length of the CDR3 is 13 residues. In germline, CDR1 is MNHNS, CDR2 SASEGT. The CDR3 reads CASSVQGTGELFF. CDR3 sequence (DNA): TGTGCCAGCAGTGTACAGGGCACCGGGGAGCTGTTTTTT.

The CDR3 sequence is CASTGGNEKLFF. The CDR3 region has the DNA TGTGCCAGTACAGGGGGAAATGAAAAACTGTTTTTT. The rearrangement joins TRBV19 to TRBJ1-4; 7 nucleotides align to TRBD1. After removal of 7 bases from V and 5 bases from J, the junction contained 1 base not matched to a gene. This CDR3 has 12 amino acids. CDR1 and CDR2 (germline): LNHDA, SQIVND (reference sequence).

The chain joins TRBV7-6 to TRBJ2-5; 14 bases are shared with TRBD2. V gave up 5 bases and J gave up 5 bases; unmatched junction bases: 7. The CDR3 is made up of 16 amino acids. CDR1 is SGHVS, CDR2 FNYEAQ, per germline. The chain's CDR3 is CASSPSRLAGGETQYF. The CDR3 DNA reads TGTGCCAGCAGCCCCTCGCGACTAGCGGGAGGGGAGACCCAGTACTTC.

CDR3 sequence reads: CASSFDREQFF. CDR3 sequence (DNA): TGTGCCAGCAGTTTTGACAGGGAGCAGTTCTTC. V gene TRBV28 combines with J gene TRBJ2-1; TRBD1 is a possible D gene (6 bases). V was cut by 3 bases and J by 10 bases, with 7 bases left in between. CDR1 and CDR2 from the germline V gene are MDHEN and SYDVKM. This CDR3 has 11 amino acids.

The rearrangement uses TRBV28 and TRBJ2-7; possibly TRBD2 for D (5 bases). The CDR3 is made up of 17 amino acids. Between the trimmed V and J ends, which lost 2 bases and 4 bases, there was a span of 21 bases. From germline, CDR1 is MDHEN and CDR2 SYDVKM. The CDR3 spells CASSLIGSRVYSYEQYF. The CDR3 nucleotides are TGTGCCAGCAGTTTAATCGGCTCGCGGGTCTACTCTTACGAGCAGTACTTC. The full variable domain, with the rest looked up from reference TRBV28 and TRBJ2-7, is DVKVTQSSRYLVKRTGEKVFLECVQDMDHENMFWYRQDPGLGLRLIYFSYDVKMKEKGDIPEGYSVSREKKERFSLILESASTNQTSMYLCASSLIGSRVYSYEQYFGPGTRLTVT.

The chain combines TRBV30 with TRBJ2-3; 13 nucleotides match TRBD2. V shed 3 bases and J 2 bases; nucleotides not matched to a gene: 5. The length of the CDR3 is 16 residues. Germline CDR1 reads GTSNPN; CDR2 reads SVGIG (reference sequence). The CDR3 spells CAWSVGLAGDTDTQYF. The CDR3 nucleotides read TGTGCCTGGAGCGTAGGACTAGCGGGGGACACAGATACGCAGTATTTT.

V and J are TRBV2 and TRBJ1-4; D gene ambiguous. CDR3 length: 12 residues. With 5 bases removed from V and 1 base from J, the gap between germline ends came to 2 bases. Germline V gene sequence: CDR1 SNHLY, CDR2 FYNNEI. CDR3 loop: CASSQTNEKLFF. The CDR3 nucleotides are TGTGCCAGCAGTCAAACTAATGAAAAACTGTTTTTT. The whole variable domain, remainder taken from reference TRBV2 and TRBJ1-4, is EPEVTQTPSHQVTQMGQEVILRCVPISNHLYFYWYRQILGQKVEFLVSFYNNEISEKSEIFDDQFSVERPDGSNFTLKIRSTKLEDSAMYFCASSQTNEKLFFGSGTQLSVL.

The rearrangement uses TRBV6-5 and TRBJ1-5; D might be TRBD1 (5 bases). Germline loops: CDR1 MNHEY, CDR2 SVGAGI. The CDR3 sequence is 13 residues long. V was cut by 7 bases and J by 6 bases, with 13 bases left in between. In DNA, the CDR3 is TGTGCCAGCATCAACGGGGGTGTTCAGCCCCAGCATTTT. It codes for CASINGGVQPQHF.

This sequence joins TRBV27 and TRBJ2-2, with 9 bases identical to TRBD1. The CDR3 is 14 residues long. The V segment lost 4 bases and the J segment 6 bases; nucleotides outside the gene matches: 3. Germline V gene lookup returns CDR1 MNHEY and CDR2 SMNVEV (reference sequence). The CDR3 region has the DNA TGTGCCAGCAGTTGGGACAGGGATCCCGGGGAGCTGTTTTTT. Its translation: CASSWDRDPGELFF.

V is TRBV6-1 and J is TRBJ2-5, with a tentative D call TRBD2 (5 bases). The germline gives CDR1 MNHNS, CDR2 SASEGT. CDR3 length: 14 amino acids. The V end was cut by 5 bases, the J end by 1 base, with 11 bases between. Here the CDR3 DNA reads TGTGCCAGCAGTAATCTAGCCGTCCAAGAGACCCAGTACTTC. This sequence encodes CASSNLAVQETQYF.

This clone has only one observation. V is TRBV5-6 and J is TRBJ2-3; TRBD1 matches 8 bases. With 0 bases clipped from V and 1 base from J, the junction kept 10 bases outside the gene matches. Per germline, CDR1 SGHDT and CDR2 YYEEEE. The CDR3 totals 18 residues. This chain's CDR3 is CASSLEATGALGTDTQYF. The CDR3 nucleotides are TGTGCCAGCAGCTTGGAGGCGACAGGGGCCCTGGGCACAGATACGCAGTATTTT.

The J gene is TRBJ1-1, the V gene TRBV5-3, with TRBD1 as a possible D gene (6 bases). TRBV5-3 belongs to the ORF category, with a function that is uncertain. Trimming shortened V by 7 bases and J by 3 bases, and 7 bases separated the two germline ends. This CDR3 is 11 amino acids long. CDR3 sequence reads: CARHRDTEAFF. In DNA form, the CDR3 reads TGTGCCAGACACAGGGACACTGAAGCTTTCTTT.